This section outlines one TCR beta chain sequence together with its context. The source of the sample is a study of OX40 agonist ivuxolimab in advanced cancers. As for the study in general: Hepatocellular carcinoma, melanoma, renal cell or head and neck cancer was diagnosed in the dose-escalation patients.

The protocol was immunoSEQ multiplex PCR, while the TCRdb copy is restricted to in-frame clones and leaves out a portion. This table has 9,500 to 15,000 clones, about 81% appearing once. Germline V CDR1 and CDR2: LGHNA, YSLEER. The CDR3 consists of 16 residues. The V gene end was trimmed by 0 bases and the J gene end by 4 bases; junction bases not matched to a gene: 8. This TCR came from an adult with an advanced solid tumor such as melanoma, head and neck, liver or kidney cancer. The V call is TRBV4-3, the J call TRBJ2-5, with 7 positions matching TRBD2. Sequences were derived from CD4+ or CD8+ T cells sorted from blood, sampled in a trial of the OX40 agonist ivuxolimab. The CDR3 DNA reads as TGCGCCAGCAGCCAAGATGGACTAGGGACCGCAGAGACCCAGTACTTC. It is translated as CASSQDGLGTAETQYF.